This T cell receptor beta chain originates from a study of blood T cell repertoires in COVID-19. Germline V gene sequence: CDR1 LNHDA, CDR2 SQIVND (reference sequence). With V trimmed by 10 bases and J by 7 bases, 15 bases remained unmatched. This CDR3 spans 14 amino acids. The protocol was immunoSEQ multiplex PCR, while the TCRdb copy is restricted to in-frame clones and leaves out a portion. The sample yields about 140,000 clones, 84% seen once. J is TRBJ1-2 and V is TRBV19; 7 bases agree with TRBD1. The receptor was derived from a man aged 40-50 years with acute COVID-19. Sequenced input: PBMCs or T cells enriched from blood (not recorded which). CDR3: CATTGAGGFFGYTF. The CDR3 DNA is TGTGCCACAACCGGGGCAGGGGGATTTTTTGGCTACACCTTC.